The 18 T cell receptor beta chains listed next were all sequenced from one sample in a study of blood T cell repertoires in COVID-19 (dated by TCRdb to 2019 to 2021). Receptor amplification or capture employed the immunoSEQ multiplex PCR assay. Imported from immuneACCESS, the table was reduced by TCRdb to in-frame sequences with V and J called. These copies leave out some clones; in studies compared against another copy, an unresolved V gene accounts for under half, and the cause of the remainder is not known. Within this sample are 15,000 to 20,000 clones, with around 85% of them counted one time only. Of the sample, more than 11% falls within the top ten clones. Specimen: peripheral blood. The source of these receptors is a man aged 35-49 years with active or convalescent COVID-19.

The V and J genes are TRBV5-1 and TRBJ1-2; 9 bases are a match to TRBD1. This CDR3 has 15 residues. The germline V gene encodes CDR1 SGHRS and CDR2 YFSETQ. J was trimmed by 4 bases and V by 0 bases; bases with no gene match: 4. The chain's CDR3 is CASSLGTGVAYGYTF. Written as DNA, the CDR3 is TGCGCCAGCAGCTTGGGGACAGGGGTGGCCTATGGCTACACCTTC.

The rearrangement uses TRBV18 and TRBJ1-1, with D uncertain. Germline values: CDR1 KGHSH, CDR2 LQKENI. This CDR3 has 14 amino acids. The V gene lost 0 bases and the J gene lost 6 bases, with 11 bases spanning the gap. The CDR3 DNA reads as TGTGCCAGCTCACCACCCTCGGGGTTCTCTGAAGCTTTCTTT. This codes for CASSPPSGFSEAFF.

The chain combines TRBV29-1 with TRBJ1-3; TRBD1 matches 7 bases. The V segment lost 7 bases and the J segment 3 bases; nucleotides outside the gene matches: 6. Per germline, CDR1 SQVTM and CDR2 ANQGSEA. The length of the CDR3 is 13 residues. Here the CDR3 reads CSATGVGGNTIYF. Written as DNA, the CDR3 is TGCAGCGCTACAGGGGTCGGTGGAAACACCATATATTTT.

V is TRBV5-6 and J is TRBJ2-1; D is perhaps TRBD1 (6 bases). The V and J ends lost 2 bases and 3 bases respectively, with 21 bases between them. Germline V gene data show CDR1 as SGHDT and CDR2 as YYEEEE. This CDR3 spans 18 amino acids. CDR3 protein: CASSFRPALWGLYNEQFF. CDR3 DNA sequence: TGTGCCAGCAGCTTCCGCCCCGCTTTATGGGGGCTCTACAATGAGCAGTTCTTC.

This chain joins TRBV9 and TRBJ2-1; 8 bases fit TRBD2. V trimming: 0 bases; J trimming: 2 bases; junction bases outside the gene matches: 1. The CDR3 sequence is 15 residues long. Germline loops: CDR1 SGDLS, CDR2 YYNGEE. This CDR3 reads CASSVDSGAYNEQFF. The CDR3 nucleotides read TGTGCCAGCAGCGTAGATAGCGGGGCCTACAATGAGCAGTTCTTC.

The J gene is TRBJ1-2, the V gene TRBV7-2, with D tentatively TRBD1 (5 bases). V gave up 4 bases and J gave up 2 bases, with 11 bases separating them. This CDR3 is 14 amino acids long. The V gene's germline CDR1 is SGHTA and CDR2 FQGNSA. CDR3 nucleotide sequence: TGTGCCAGCAGCTCCGGGGCGGGAAACTATGGCTACACCTTC. Its protein product is CASSSGAGNYGYTF.

This chain connects TRBV5-6 to TRBJ2-3; 8 positions agree with TRBD1. The CDR3 sequence is 14 residues long. Trimming took 1 base from V and 4 from J; bases not matched to a gene: 2. Germline V lookup: CDR1 SGHDT, CDR2 YYEEEE. The CDR3, as DNA: TGTGCCAGCAGCTTGCCAGGGGGCGCAGATACGCAGTATTTT. As protein: CASSLPGGADTQYF.

J is TRBJ2-5 and V is TRBV5-1; TRBD2 matches 10 bases. The CDR3 is 16 residues long. J lost 5 bases, V lost 0 bases, and 7 bases had no gene match. Looked up from germline, CDR1 is SGHRS and CDR2 is YFSETQ. CDR3 in amino acids: CASSLEGSGGLETQYF. Written as DNA, the CDR3 is TGCGCCAGCAGCTTGGAGGGTAGCGGGGGGCTTGAGACCCAGTACTTC. The whole variable domain, remainder taken from reference TRBV5-1 and TRBJ2-5, is KAGVTQTPRYLIKTRGQQVTLSCSPISGHRSVSWYQQTPGQGLQFLFEYFSETQRNKGNFPGRFSGRQFSNSRSEMNVSTLELGDSALYLCASSLEGSGGLETQYFGPGTRLLVL.

The V and J genes are TRBV6-4 and TRBJ2-1, with 7 bases that match TRBD2. Trimming removed 7 bases from V and 4 bases from J; junction bases left unmatched: 10. There are 15 residues in the CDR3. CDR1 and CDR2 (germline): MRHNA, SNTAGT. In nucleotides, the CDR3 is TGTGCCAGCACTCCTGGGGGGGGAATGTACAATGAGCAGTTCTTC. Translating it yields CASTPGGGMYNEQFF.

The chain carries TRBV4-1 and TRBJ1-1; TRBD1 might be the D (6 bases). CDR3 length: 15 amino acids. Trimming removed 0 bases at V and 1 base at J, with 9 bases between. The V gene's germline CDR1 is MGHRA and CDR2 YSYEKL. CDR3 DNA: TGCGCCAGCAGCCAAGATCCAGGGGCGAACACTGAAGCTTTCTTT. Protein: CASSQDPGANTEAFF.

The table lists this clone with a few counts. The V call is TRBV7-2, the J call TRBJ1-5; no clear D gene. Germline values: CDR1 SGHTA, CDR2 FQGNSA. CDR3 size: 16 residues. V was shortened by 5 bases and J by 0 bases, with 14 bases between the two germline ends. As DNA, the CDR3 is TGTGCCAGCAGCGCCAGACGGGGTGATAGCAATCAGCCCCAGCATTTT. The encoded protein is CASSARRGDSNQPQHF.

The gene calls are TRBV7-2 and TRBJ2-2; a weak D match, TRBD1 (6 bases). Germline lookup yields CDR1 SGHTA and CDR2 FQGNSA. Deletions cut 4 bases from V and 5 bases from J, with 17 bases between. The CDR3 is 16 amino acids. The chain's CDR3 is CASSSVGQGWTGELFF. CDR3 nucleotides: TGTGCCAGCAGCTCCGTGGGGCAGGGGTGGACCGGGGAGCTGTTTTTT. The complete variable domain, with remaining parts taken from reference TRBV7-2 and TRBJ2-2, reads GAGVSQSPSNKVTEKGKDVELRCDPISGHTALYWYRQSLGQGLEFLIYFQGNSAPDKSGLPSDRFSAERTGGSVSTLTIQRTQQEDSAVYLCASSSVGQGWTGELFFGEGSRLTVL.

The chain couples TRBV29-1 to TRBJ2-3, with 7 bases aligning to TRBD1. V dropped 7 bases and J dropped 2; count of bases not matched to a gene: 9. The germline V gene has CDR1 SQVTM and CDR2 ANQGSEA. The CDR3 is made up of 14 amino acids. The CDR3 loop is CSAEGGSSTDTQYF. The CDR3 nucleotides read TGCAGCGCCGAAGGGGGCAGTTCCACAGATACGCAGTATTTT.

This clone was picked up a small number of times. The CDR3 reads CASSLRGTDTQYF. Written as DNA, the CDR3 is TGTGCCAGCAGCCTCAGGGGGACAGATACGCAGTATTTT. The genes are TRBV3-1 (or the pseudogene TRBV3-2) and TRBJ2-3; 7 bases map to TRBD1. This CDR3 is 13 amino acids long. Germline V gene sequence: CDR1 LGHDT, CDR2 YNNKEL (reference sequence). Unmatched junction bases numbered 1, after V lost 4 bases and J lost 3 bases.

The rearrangement links TRBV2 to TRBJ1-2; TRBD1 matches at 8 bases. This CDR3 is built from 14 residues. Germline CDR1 reads SNHLY; CDR2 reads FYNNEI. Trimming took 11 bases from V and 2 from J; bases not matched to a gene: 10. The CDR3 nucleotides are TGTGCCGGACAACAGGGGGGACCCAACTATGGCTACACCTTC. Its translation is CAGQQGGPNYGYTF.

The rearrangement uses TRBV19 and TRBJ2-4; D perhaps matches TRBD1 (6 bases). CDR1 is LNHDA, CDR2 SQIVND, per germline (reference sequence). With 0 bases removed from V and 3 bases from J, the gap between germline ends came to 12 bases. CDR3 length equals 16 residues. The CDR3 sequence is CASSIDSGVGKNIQYF. Here the CDR3 DNA reads TGTGCCAGTAGTATAGATTCAGGGGTGGGCAAAAACATTCAGTACTTC.

The chain employs TRBV3-1 (or the pseudogene TRBV3-2) and TRBJ1-3, with TRBD1 identical over 9 bases. The CDR3 consists of 14 residues. The germline CDR1 and CDR2 sequences are LGHDT and YNNKEL (reference sequence). After removal of 6 bases from V and 4 bases from J, the junction contained 4 bases not matched to a gene. This CDR3 reads CASRTGTGGNTIYF. CDR3 nucleotide sequence: TGTGCCAGCAGAACCGGGACAGGGGGAAACACCATATATTTT.

This chain connects TRBV6-5 to TRBJ2-1, with 11 bases matching TRBD1. CDR1 is MNHEY and CDR2 is SVGAGI in the germline V gene. Trimming removed 7 bases from V and 4 bases from J; junction bases left unmatched: 6. The CDR3 contains 15 residues. The CDR3 DNA sequence: TGTGCCAGCATTGCGGGACAGGGGGTTTACAATGAGCAGTTCTTC. It specifies CASIAGQGVYNEQFF.